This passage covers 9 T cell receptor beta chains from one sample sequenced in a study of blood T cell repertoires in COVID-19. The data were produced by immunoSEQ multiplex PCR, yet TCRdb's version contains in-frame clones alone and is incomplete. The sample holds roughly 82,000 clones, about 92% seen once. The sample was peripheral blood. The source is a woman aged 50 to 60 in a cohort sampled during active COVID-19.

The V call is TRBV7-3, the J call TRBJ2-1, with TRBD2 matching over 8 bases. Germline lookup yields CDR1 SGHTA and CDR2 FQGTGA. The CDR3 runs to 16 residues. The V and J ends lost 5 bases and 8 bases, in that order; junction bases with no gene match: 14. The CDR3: CASSATTSAARDEQFF. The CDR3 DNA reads TGTGCCAGCAGCGCCACGACTAGCGCAGCCCGGGATGAGCAGTTCTTC. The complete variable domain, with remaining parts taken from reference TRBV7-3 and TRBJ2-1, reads GAGVSQTPSNKVTEKGKYVELRCDPISGHTALYWYRQSLGQGPEFLIYFQGTGAADDSGLPNDRFFAVRPEGSVSTLKIQRTERGDSAVYLCASSATTSAARDEQFFGPGTRLTVL.

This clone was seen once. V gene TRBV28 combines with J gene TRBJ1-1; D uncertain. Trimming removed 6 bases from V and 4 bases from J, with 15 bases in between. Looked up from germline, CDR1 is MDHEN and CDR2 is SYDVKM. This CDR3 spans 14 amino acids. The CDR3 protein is CASSYHGRGTEAFF. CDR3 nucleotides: TGTGCCAGCAGCTATCACGGCCGGGGCACTGAAGCTTTCTTT.

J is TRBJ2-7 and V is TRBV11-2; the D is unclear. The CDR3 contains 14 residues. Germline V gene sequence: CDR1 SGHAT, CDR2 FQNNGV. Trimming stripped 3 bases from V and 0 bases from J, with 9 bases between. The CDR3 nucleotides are TGTGCCAGCAGCTTCGGTCCTAGCTCCTACGAGCAGTACTTC. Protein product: CASSFGPSSYEQYF.

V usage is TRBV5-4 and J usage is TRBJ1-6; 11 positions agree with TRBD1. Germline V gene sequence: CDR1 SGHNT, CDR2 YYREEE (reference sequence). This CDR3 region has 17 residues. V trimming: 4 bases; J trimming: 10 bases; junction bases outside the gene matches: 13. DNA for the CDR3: TGTGCCAGCAGCCGTGGACAGGGGGCGCATCAGGAGTCACCCCTCCACTTT. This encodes CASSRGQGAHQESPLHF.

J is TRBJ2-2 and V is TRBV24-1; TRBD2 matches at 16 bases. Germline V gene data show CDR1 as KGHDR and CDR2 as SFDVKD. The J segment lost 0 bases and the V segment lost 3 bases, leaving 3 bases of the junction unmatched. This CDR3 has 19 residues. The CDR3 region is CATSDPGLAGGPNTGELFF. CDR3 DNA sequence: TGTGCCACCAGTGATCCGGGACTAGCGGGAGGGCCGAACACCGGGGAGCTGTTTTTT.

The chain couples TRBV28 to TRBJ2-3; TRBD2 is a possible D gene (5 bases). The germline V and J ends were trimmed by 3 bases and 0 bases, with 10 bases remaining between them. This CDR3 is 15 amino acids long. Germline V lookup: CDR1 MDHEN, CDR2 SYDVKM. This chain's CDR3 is CASSLGGPSTDTQYF. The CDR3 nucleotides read TGTGCCAGCAGTTTGGGCGGGCCCAGCACAGATACGCAGTATTTT.

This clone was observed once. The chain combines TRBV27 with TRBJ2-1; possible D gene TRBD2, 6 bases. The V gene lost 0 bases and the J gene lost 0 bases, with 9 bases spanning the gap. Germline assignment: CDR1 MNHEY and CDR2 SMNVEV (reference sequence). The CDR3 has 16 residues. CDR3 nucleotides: TGTGCCAGCAGTTTATCGATGGGACTCTCCTACAATGAGCAGTTCTTC. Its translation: CASSLSMGLSYNEQFF.

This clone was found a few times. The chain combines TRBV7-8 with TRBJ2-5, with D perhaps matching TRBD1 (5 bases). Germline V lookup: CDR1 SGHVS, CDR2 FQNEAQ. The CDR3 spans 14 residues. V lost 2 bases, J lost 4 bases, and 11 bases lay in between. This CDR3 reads CASSLRQTLETQYF. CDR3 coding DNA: TGTGCCAGCAGCTTAAGACAGACCCTAGAGACCCAGTACTTC. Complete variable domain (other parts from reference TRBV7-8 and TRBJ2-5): GAGVSQSPRYKVAKRGQDVALRCDPISGHVSLFWYQQALGQGPEFLTYFQNEAQLDKSGLPSDRFFAERPEGSVSTLKIQRTQQEDSAVYLCASSLRQTLETQYFGPGTRLLVL.

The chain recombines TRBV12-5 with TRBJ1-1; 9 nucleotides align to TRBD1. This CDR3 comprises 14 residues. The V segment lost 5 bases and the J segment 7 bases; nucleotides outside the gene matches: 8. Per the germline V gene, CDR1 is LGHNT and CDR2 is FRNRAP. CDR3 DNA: TGTGCTAGTGGTCCAGGGACAGGGACTCTTGAAGCTTTCTTT. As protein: CASGPGTGTLEAFF. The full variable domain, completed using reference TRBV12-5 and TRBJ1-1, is DARVTQTPRHKVTEMGQEVTMRCQPILGHNTVFWYRQTMMQGLELLAYFRNRAPLDDSGMPKDRFSAEMPDATLATLKIQPSEPRDSAVYFCASGPGTGTLEAFFGQGTRLTVV.